The sequence of this T cell receptor (beta chain) was determined in a study of beta chain features in type 1 diabetes. Whole-study context: Analysis included 95 million to 140 million sorted cells drawn from all samples.

Germline V gene data show CDR1 as LNHNV and CDR2 as YYDKDF (reference sequence). The CDR3 loop spans 18 amino acids. V lost 1 base, J lost 4 bases, and 22 bases lay in between. With respect to this clone: Its antigen is not known.

Broader study findings: All four CD4+ subsets of Type 1 diabetes patients contained TCRB CDR3s that were moderately but significantly shorter. Relative to healthy donors, patients appeared to have naive, central memory and Treg TCRB repertoires that were more similar.

Expressed TCRB transcripts were sequenced because the entire RNA isolate underwent reverse transcription. TCRdb's table, derived via immunoSEQ multiplex PCR, lists solely in-frame clones and lacks some. In the table there are some 350,000 clones, approximately 13% of which are singletons. V is TRBV15 and J is TRBJ2-5; D may be TRBD2 (6 bases). This clonotype originated in a woman under 30 with type 1 diabetes. Sequenced sample: naive CD4+ T cells from blood. In DNA form, the CDR3 reads TGTGCCACCAGCAGAGTGTCGGGCGGGAAAGTTAGAGGAGAGACCCAGTACTTC. Translation: CATSRVSGGKVRGETQYF.